This is a list of T cell receptor beta chains from one sample in a study of blood T cell repertoires in COVID-19. Libraries were prepared by immunoSEQ multiplex PCR; TCRdb keeps only in-frame clonotypes and omits some of them. This repertoire shows about 64,000 clones, approximately 80% found once; its top ten account for less than 6.5%. The sample comprised peripheral blood. These receptors were obtained from a woman aged 60-70 years with acute or convalescent COVID-19. Each CDR3 is given with its conserved first and last residue. Each record gives: D gene, clone size, J gene, V gene, CDR3 DNA, CDR3 protein. D genes are given only for firm matches. The size of a clone is reported for some rows only, either as once, few or many, or as a class for expanded clones.

d_gene: NA; abundance: few; j_gene: TRBJ2-3; v_gene: TRBV21-1; CDR3nt: TGTGCCAGCAGCCAGGGACTAGCGGGGAGCACAGATACGCAGTATTTT; CDR3aa: CASSQGLAGSTDTQYF
d_gene: TRBD2; abundance: NA; j_gene: TRBJ2-3; v_gene: TRBV5-6; CDR3nt: TGTGCCAGCAGCGAGCGGGGTCGGGCAGATACGCAGTATTTT; CDR3aa: CASSERGRADTQYF
d_gene: NA; abundance: NA; j_gene: TRBJ1-1; v_gene: TRBV11-3; CDR3nt: TGTGCCAGCAGCTTAGGGTTTGGGGAGGAAGCTTTCTTT; CDR3aa: CASSLGFGEEAFF
d_gene: NA; abundance: NA; j_gene: TRBJ1-2; v_gene: TRBV5-6; CDR3nt: TGTGCCAGCAGCTCCGGGACATATAATAACTATGGCTACACCTTC; CDR3aa: CASSSGTYNNYGYTF
d_gene: NA; abundance: NA; j_gene: TRBJ1-1; v_gene: TRBV29-1; CDR3nt: TGCAGCGTGACAGGGAACACTGAAGCTTTCTTT; CDR3aa: CSVTGNTEAFF
d_gene: TRBD2; abundance: NA; j_gene: TRBJ2-1; v_gene: TRBV4-2; CDR3nt: TGTGCCAGCAGCCAAGCAGGCGGGGGCTCCTACAATGAGCAGTTCTTC; CDR3aa: CASSQAGGGSYNEQFF
d_gene: TRBD1; abundance: NA; j_gene: TRBJ2-7; v_gene: TRBV10-3; CDR3nt: TGTGCCATCAGTGAGTCGAGACCCGGGACAGGAGTCTACGAGCAGTACTTC; CDR3aa: CAISESRPGTGVYEQYF
d_gene: NA; abundance: few; j_gene: TRBJ2-5; v_gene: TRBV5-6; CDR3nt: TGTGCCAGCAGCTTGGTTCGCGATGGCGGGACCCAGTACTTC; CDR3aa: CASSLVRDGGTQYF
d_gene: TRBD2; abundance: NA; j_gene: TRBJ2-5; v_gene: TRBV11-2; CDR3nt: TGTGCCAGCAGCGGGACTAGCGGGGGTGTGGAGACCCAGTACTTC; CDR3aa: CASSGTSGGVETQYF
d_gene: NA; abundance: NA; j_gene: TRBJ2-2; v_gene: TRBV30; CDR3nt: TGTGCCTGGAGTTTAAGCGCCGGGGAGCTGTTTTTT; CDR3aa: CAWSLSAGELFF
d_gene: TRBD1; abundance: NA; j_gene: TRBJ1-4; v_gene: TRBV4-2; CDR3nt: TGTGCCAGCAGCCAAGCCGCCGGGACAGGTCGTAATGAAAAACTGTTTTTT; CDR3aa: CASSQAAGTGRNEKLFF
d_gene: TRBD1; abundance: few; j_gene: TRBJ2-1; v_gene: TRBV6-4; CDR3nt: TGTGCCAGCAGCGTCAGGGGGAGTTCCTACAATGAGCAGTTCTTC; CDR3aa: CASSVRGSSYNEQFF
d_gene: NA; abundance: NA; j_gene: TRBJ1-2; v_gene: TRBV9; CDR3nt: TGTGCCAGCAGCGTAGGGGAGGGTACCTATGGCTACACCTTC; CDR3aa: CASSVGEGTYGYTF
d_gene: TRBD2; abundance: NA; j_gene: TRBJ2-7; v_gene: TRBV29-1; CDR3nt: TGCAGCGTGGCAGGGACTAGCGGGGGGGCCCGCGAGCAGTACTTC; CDR3aa: CSVAGTSGGAREQYF
d_gene: NA; abundance: NA; j_gene: TRBJ1-1; v_gene: TRBV2; CDR3nt: TGTGCCAGCAGGGTAGGGGCCATGAACACTGAAGCTTTCTTT; CDR3aa: CASRVGAMNTEAFF
d_gene: NA; abundance: NA; j_gene: TRBJ1-4; v_gene: TRBV30; CDR3nt: TGTGCCTGCGGTCAGGGGAAGATTGTAACTAATGAAAAACTGTTTTTT; CDR3aa: CACGQGKIVTNEKLFF
d_gene: TRBD2; abundance: NA; j_gene: TRBJ2-5; v_gene: TRBV5-1; CDR3nt: TGCGCCAGCAGCTTGGGAACTAGCGGGAGAGAGACCCAGTACTTC; CDR3aa: CASSLGTSGRETQYF
d_gene: NA; abundance: once; j_gene: TRBJ1-4; v_gene: TRBV7-9; CDR3nt: TGTGCCAGCAGCTCCCAAGGGCTAGGGAGTGAAAAACTGTTTTTT; CDR3aa: CASSSQGLGSEKLFF
d_gene: TRBD1; abundance: NA; j_gene: TRBJ1-2; v_gene: TRBV11-2; CDR3nt: TGTGCCAGCAGCTCGGCTTCCGGGACAGGGGACCATGGCTACACCTTC; CDR3aa: CASSSASGTGDHGYTF
d_gene: TRBD1; abundance: few; j_gene: TRBJ2-7; v_gene: TRBV6-5; CDR3nt: TGTGCCAGCAGCGCACAGGGGGTAAGCTACGAGCAGTACTTC; CDR3aa: CASSAQGVSYEQYF
d_gene: TRBD2; abundance: few; j_gene: TRBJ2-1; v_gene: TRBV18; CDR3nt: TGTGCCAGCTCACCCGGGAGCGGGGGTTACAATGAGCAGTTCTTC; CDR3aa: CASSPGSGGYNEQFF
d_gene: NA; abundance: NA; j_gene: TRBJ1-2; v_gene: TRBV3-1/TRBV3-2; CDR3nt: TGTGCCAGCAGCCTAAACCAGGGAAACTATGGCTACACCTTC; CDR3aa: CASSLNQGNYGYTF
d_gene: NA; abundance: NA; j_gene: TRBJ2-2; v_gene: TRBV6-1; CDR3nt: TGTGCCAGCAGTGAAGCCCGGGCCGGGGAGCTGGTTTTT; CDR3aa: CASSEARAGELVF
d_gene: TRBD1; abundance: NA; j_gene: TRBJ1-3; v_gene: TRBV5-1; CDR3nt: TGCGCCAGCAGCCCGGGACAGGGGGCTGGAAACACCATATATTTT; CDR3aa: CASSPGQGAGNTIYF
d_gene: NA; abundance: NA; j_gene: TRBJ1-3; v_gene: TRBV5-7; CDR3nt: TGTGCCAGCCCGGGGGAGGTGGGCTCTGGAAACACCATATATTTT; CDR3aa: CASPGEVGSGNTIYF
d_gene: NA; abundance: NA; j_gene: TRBJ1-5; v_gene: TRBV19; CDR3nt: TGTGCCAGTAGTATAGATCCCCAGGGATGGAGCAATCAGCCCCAGCATTTT; CDR3aa: CASSIDPQGWSNQPQHF
d_gene: TRBD1; abundance: NA; j_gene: TRBJ1-1; v_gene: TRBV5-1; CDR3nt: TGCGCCAGCAGCCCACGGACAGGGGGCAACACTGAAGCTTTCTTT; CDR3aa: CASSPRTGGNTEAFF
d_gene: TRBD1; abundance: NA; j_gene: TRBJ1-2; v_gene: TRBV6-5; CDR3nt: TGTGCCAGCAGTACCCCAGGACAGGTCCCGTTTGGCTACACCTTC; CDR3aa: CASSTPGQVPFGYTF
d_gene: TRBD1; abundance: many; j_gene: TRBJ1-5; v_gene: TRBV6-2/TRBV6-3; CDR3nt: TGTGCCAGCAGCCAGGCACAGGGGGCCGACGAGGGGCAGCCCCAGCATTTT; CDR3aa: CASSQAQGADEGQPQHF
d_gene: NA; abundance: few; j_gene: TRBJ1-1; v_gene: TRBV5-6; CDR3nt: TGTGCCAGCAGCTTTTCAGGACAGAGTAGGTTCTTT; CDR3aa: CASSFSGQSRFF
d_gene: NA; abundance: NA; j_gene: TRBJ2-5; v_gene: TRBV5-1; CDR3nt: TGCGCCAGCAGCCGGTCGCGGGAGACCCAGTACTTC; CDR3aa: CASSRSRETQYF
d_gene: NA; abundance: NA; j_gene: TRBJ1-1; v_gene: TRBV6-4; CDR3nt: TGTGCCAGCAGTGTTGAGCGGGACACTGAAGCTTTCTTT; CDR3aa: CASSVERDTEAFF
d_gene: NA; abundance: NA; j_gene: TRBJ1-1; v_gene: TRBV12-3/TRBV12-4; CDR3nt: TGTGCCAGCAGCTACGGGGGAACGACTGAAGCTTTCTTT; CDR3aa: CASSYGGTTEAFF
d_gene: NA; abundance: NA; j_gene: TRBJ2-1; v_gene: TRBV2; CDR3nt: TGTGCCAGCAGTGAACGGGACAAGGCGTTCTTC; CDR3aa: CASSERDKAFF
d_gene: NA; abundance: NA; j_gene: TRBJ2-6; v_gene: TRBV10-3; CDR3nt: TGTGCCATCAGTGTGTCTAACCCCGGGACAATGACTTTC; CDR3aa: CAISVSNPGTMTF
d_gene: TRBD1; abundance: NA; j_gene: TRBJ2-7; v_gene: TRBV11-1; CDR3nt: TGTGCCAGCAGCTCCGACAGGGCCGATCACTACGAGCAGTACTTC; CDR3aa: CASSSDRADHYEQYF
d_gene: NA; abundance: NA; j_gene: TRBJ2-7; v_gene: TRBV5-1; CDR3nt: TGCGCCAGCACCTCCGGGGGCTCCTACGAGCAGTACTTC; CDR3aa: CASTSGGSYEQYF
d_gene: TRBD1; abundance: NA; j_gene: TRBJ2-1; v_gene: TRBV7-9; CDR3nt: TGTGCCAGCAGTTCGGGACAGGGGGTGAGAAATGAGCAGTTCTTC; CDR3aa: CASSSGQGVRNEQFF
d_gene: NA; abundance: NA; j_gene: TRBJ2-7; v_gene: TRBV5-4; CDR3nt: TGTGCCATGTCGTCCGGGAACTTTCCCATTGGGAACTTC; CDR3aa: CAMSSGNFPIGNF
d_gene: NA; abundance: NA; j_gene: TRBJ1-2; v_gene: TRBV24-1; CDR3nt: TGTGCCACCAGTGATTTCCAGGGTGGCTACACCTTC; CDR3aa: CATSDFQGGYTF
d_gene: TRBD1; abundance: NA; j_gene: TRBJ2-7; v_gene: TRBV5-1; CDR3nt: TGCGCCAGCAGCTTGGATGGACAGGGGGACGAGCAGTACTTC; CDR3aa: CASSLDGQGDEQYF
d_gene: NA; abundance: NA; j_gene: TRBJ1-2; v_gene: TRBV6-5; CDR3nt: TGTGCCAGCATCGAAGGTCGGCTGGGCGGCTACACCTTC; CDR3aa: CASIEGRLGGYTF
d_gene: NA; abundance: NA; j_gene: TRBJ1-6; v_gene: TRBV5-1; CDR3nt: TGCGCCAGCAGAACATTGGATAATTCACCCCTCCACTTT; CDR3aa: CASRTLDNSPLHF
d_gene: TRBD1; abundance: few; j_gene: TRBJ2-7; v_gene: TRBV6-1; CDR3nt: TGTGCCAGCAGTGAAGGGACAGGGTTCTACGAGCAGTACTTC; CDR3aa: CASSEGTGFYEQYF
d_gene: TRBD1; abundance: NA; j_gene: TRBJ1-2; v_gene: TRBV3-1/TRBV3-2; CDR3nt: TGTGCCAGCGGACAGGTGAACTATGGCTACACCTTC; CDR3aa: CASGQVNYGYTF
d_gene: NA; abundance: NA; j_gene: TRBJ1-6; v_gene: TRBV10-2; CDR3nt: TGCGCCAGCAGTGGATACTCCAGGGGCTACAATTCACCCCTCCACTTT; CDR3aa: CASSGYSRGYNSPLHF
d_gene: NA; abundance: NA; j_gene: TRBJ1-4; v_gene: TRBV3-1/TRBV3-2; CDR3nt: TGTGCCAGCAGCCAAGATAGAGAAAAACTGTTTTTT; CDR3aa: CASSQDREKLFF
d_gene: NA; abundance: NA; j_gene: TRBJ1-3; v_gene: TRBV7-3; CDR3nt: TGTGCCAGCAGCCTGGGACACTTAAGCGGAAACACCATATATTTT; CDR3aa: CASSLGHLSGNTIYF
d_gene: NA; abundance: NA; j_gene: TRBJ1-4; v_gene: TRBV5-1; CDR3nt: TGCGCCAGCAGCTTGGCGCGAGGGACTAATGAAAAACTGTTTTTT; CDR3aa: CASSLARGTNEKLFF
d_gene: TRBD1; abundance: NA; j_gene: TRBJ1-4; v_gene: TRBV4-1; CDR3nt: TGCGCCAGCAGCTCGGGACAGGGGACAACTAATGAAAAACTGTTTTTT; CDR3aa: CASSSGQGTTNEKLFF
d_gene: NA; abundance: NA; j_gene: TRBJ1-6; v_gene: TRBV9; CDR3nt: TGTGCCAGCAGTAGCGCACAGGCGCTGGGGGGTTCACCCCTCCACTTT; CDR3aa: CASSSAQALGGSPLHF
d_gene: NA; abundance: NA; j_gene: TRBJ1-1; v_gene: TRBV6-5; CDR3nt: TGTGCCAGCCGCGAGCAGGATTGGACTGAAGCTTTCTTT; CDR3aa: CASREQDWTEAFF
d_gene: NA; abundance: NA; j_gene: TRBJ1-2; v_gene: TRBV2; CDR3nt: TGTGCCAGCAGTGAAGTTAGGCAGGGGAGCTACACCTTC; CDR3aa: CASSEVRQGSYTF